A single sample gave rise to the 17 T cell receptor beta chains below, sequenced in a study of cytomegalovirus exposure and HLA in healthy donors. Amplification used 60 Vbeta primers and 13 Jbeta primers. The assay was immunoSEQ multiplex PCR, and TCRdb's table has in-frame clones only and misses some. The sample carries about 200,000 clones, around 82% recorded once. Sample: PBMCs. All receptors derive from a woman in her twenties or thirties in good health and CMV-seronegative.

The gene calls are TRBV4-1 and TRBJ1-5; unclear D gene. The CDR3 totals 17 residues. Deletions cut 1 base from V and 4 bases from J, with 17 bases between. Germline CDR1 is MGHRA and CDR2 is YSYEKL. The CDR3, as DNA: TGCGCCAGCAGCCAAGCACCTCCCCGTGAGGATAATCAGCCCCAGCATTTT. Translated, it gives CASSQAPPREDNQPQHF.

The chain carries TRBV5-4 and TRBJ2-2, with a tentative D call TRBD2 (6 bases). Trimming cost V 3 bases and J 4 bases, with 13 bases left between them. The CDR3 extends over 15 amino acids. Germline V gene data show CDR1 as SGHNT and CDR2 as YYREEE (reference sequence). The CDR3 sequence: CASSSEVAVTGELFF. In nucleotides, the CDR3 is TGTGCCAGCAGCTCGGAAGTAGCGGTCACCGGGGAGCTGTTTTTT.

The chain combines TRBV6-5 with TRBJ1-5, with D possibly TRBD1 on 6 matching bases. The CDR3 consists of 14 residues. The germline V gene has CDR1 MNHEY and CDR2 SVGAGI. The ends were cut back, 6 bases at V and 6 bases at J, with 15 bases in the middle. In DNA form, the CDR3 reads TGTGCCAGCAGGTGGGGCGGGGGCGGTCAGCCCCAGCATTTT. Its protein is CASRWGGGGQPQHF.

The count of this clone is one. The CDR3 nucleotides read TGCGCCAGCAGCTTGGTAGCGGGGGGGCCGGGTGAGCAGTTCTTC. The encoded protein is CASSLVAGGPGEQFF. The V and J genes are TRBV5-1 and TRBJ2-1, with TRBD2 matching over 11 bases. The V gene end was trimmed by 0 bases and the J gene end by 9 bases; junction bases not matched to a gene: 5. Germline assignment: CDR1 SGHRS and CDR2 YFSETQ. This CDR3 spans 15 amino acids. The full variable domain, in which reference TRBV5-1 and TRBJ2-1 provide the parts outside the CDR3, is KAGVTQTPRYLIKTRGQQVTLSCSPISGHRSVSWYQQTPGQGLQFLFEYFSETQRNKGNFPGRFSGRQFSNSRSEMNVSTLELGDSALYLCASSLVAGGPGEQFFGPGTRLTVL.

The chain joins TRBV6-1 to TRBJ2-7; possibly TRBD2 for D (5 bases). The V end was cut by 8 bases, the J end by 2 bases, with 13 bases between. Germline lookup yields CDR1 MNHNS and CDR2 SASEGT. The CDR3 contains 13 residues. The CDR3 is CASSEDWTYEQYF. The CDR3 DNA reads as TGTGCCAGCTCTGAGGACTGGACCTACGAGCAGTACTTC.

As for this clone: A junction end diverges from the germline sequence, so it may reflect a read error. The genes are TRBV6-1 and TRBJ2-5; maybe TRBD1 (6 bases). Germline assignment: CDR1 MNHNS and CDR2 SASEGT. The CDR3 spans 16 residues. The CDR3 loop is CASREAPLGAQGAQYF. The DNA of the CDR3 is TGTGCCAGCAGGGAAGCTCCGCTGGGGGCCCAAGGGGCCCAGTACTTC.

A single count supports this clone. The chain uses TRBV28 and TRBJ1-5; D is ambiguous. V was shortened by 3 bases and J by 6 bases, with 15 bases between the two germline ends. This CDR3 has 15 amino acids. Germline CDR1 reads MDHEN; CDR2 reads SYDVKM. The CDR3 loop reads CASSFVFSSGQPQHF. The CDR3 DNA is TGTGCCAGCAGTTTCGTCTTTTCGAGTGGTCAGCCCCAGCATTTT.

This clone has more than one count but fewer than ten. The chain combines TRBV4-1 with TRBJ1-1; 10 bases are a match to TRBD1. The CDR3 covers 17 residues. CDR1 and CDR2 from the germline V gene are MGHRA and YSYEKL. Trimming took 3 bases from V and 5 from J; bases not matched to a gene: 12. The chain's CDR3 is CASSHPIPGQGRTEAFF. The CDR3 coding sequence is TGCGCCAGCAGCCATCCTATACCGGGACAGGGGAGGACTGAAGCTTTCTTT.

The rearrangement joins TRBV5-1 to TRBJ2-2; 7 nucleotides match TRBD1. Germline V lookup: CDR1 SGHRS, CDR2 YFSETQ. The CDR3 totals 16 residues. J was trimmed by 5 bases and V by 5 bases; bases with no gene match: 12. The CDR3 DNA reads TGCGCCAGCAGACCGGACAGGCCCAGGGGGACCGGGGAGCTGTTTTTT. Its protein is CASRPDRPRGTGELFF. The whole variable domain, filled in from reference TRBV5-1 and TRBJ2-2, reads KAGVTQTPRYLIKTRGQQVTLSCSPISGHRSVSWYQQTPGQGLQFLFEYFSETQRNKGNFPGRFSGRQFSNSRSEMNVSTLELGDSALYLCASRPDRPRGTGELFFGEGSRLTVL.

The chain is built from TRBV11-1 and TRBJ2-1; 10 nucleotides agree with TRBD1. Germline V gene lookup returns CDR1 SGHAT and CDR2 FQDESV (reference sequence). The V and J ends lost 4 bases and 4 bases, in that order; junction bases with no gene match: 4. The CDR3 extends over 15 amino acids. The chain's CDR3 is CASSSGTGVYNEQFF. CDR3 nucleotides: TGTGCCAGCAGCTCCGGGACAGGGGTGTACAATGAGCAGTTCTTC.

This clone was detected once. This rearrangement joins TRBV27 to TRBJ2-1; the match to TRBD2 covers 7 bases. V shed 9 bases and J 2 bases; nucleotides not matched to a gene: 7. Germline CDR1 MNHEY, CDR2 SMNVEV (reference sequence). The CDR3 is 14 residues long. The CDR3 DNA reads TGTGCCAGTACCCGGGACTACCCCTACAATGAGCAGTTCTTC. As protein: CASTRDYPYNEQFF.

J is TRBJ1-2 and V is TRBV27, with unresolved D. The CDR3 loop spans 14 amino acids. Germline CDR1 and CDR2: MNHEY and SMNVEV (reference sequence). Trimming removed 5 bases at V and 4 bases at J, with 14 bases between. CDR3 bases: TGTGCCAGCAGTCTCGCGCCGCGGATCTATGGCTACACCTTC. Residues: CASSLAPRIYGYTF.

This chain connects TRBV27 to TRBJ2-7, with a weak D call TRBD1 (5 bases). The CDR3 totals 14 residues. V was pared by 0 bases and J by 2 bases, with 8 bases between. CDR1 is MNHEY, CDR2 SMNVEV, per germline (reference sequence). CDR3 sequence: CASSLSRAPYEQYF. In DNA, the CDR3 is TGTGCCAGCAGTTTATCCAGGGCTCCCTACGAGCAGTACTTC.

The CDR3 protein is CASSREQQETQYF. DNA of the CDR3: TGCGCCAGCAGCCGGGAGCAGCAAGAGACCCAGTACTTC. The rearrangement joins TRBV5-1 to TRBJ2-5; the D gene is possibly TRBD2 (6 bases). This CDR3 is built from 13 residues. V was trimmed by 4 bases and J by 2 bases, leaving 9 bases between them. In germline, CDR1 is SGHRS, CDR2 YFSETQ.

The chain joins TRBV18 to TRBJ1-5; D not certain. V was pared by 3 bases and J by 7 bases, with 10 bases between. Germline V gene lookup returns CDR1 KGHSH and CDR2 LQKENI. The CDR3 is 13 amino acids. The CDR3 sequence is CASSPQEGQPQHF. CDR3 nucleotide sequence: TGTGCCAGCTCACCGCAGGAGGGCCAGCCCCAGCATTTT.

The chain is built from TRBV19 and TRBJ2-1; 10 nucleotides align to TRBD2. This CDR3 is 13 amino acids long. The germline gives CDR1 LNHDA, CDR2 SQIVND (reference sequence). With 7 bases clipped from V and 5 bases from J, the junction kept 2 bases outside the gene matches. The DNA for the CDR3 is TGTGCCAGTAAGCGGGGGGGCAACAATGAGCAGTTCTTC. Amino acid sequence: CASKRGGNNEQFF.

In its sample, this clone was seen a few times. The V gene is TRBV30, the J gene TRBJ2-1; 7 nucleotides match TRBD1. This CDR3 contains 15 residues. In germline, CDR1 is GTSNPN, CDR2 SVGIG (reference sequence). J was trimmed by 8 bases and V by 0 bases; bases with no gene match: 10. CDR3 sequence (DNA): TGTGCCTGGAGTGTCGAAGAGACAGGGACCCATGAGCAGTTCTTC. The encoded protein is CAWSVEETGTHEQFF.